This note documents a single T cell receptor beta chain sequence. V gave up 4 bases and J gave up 5 bases, with 17 bases separating them. The CDR3 is made up of 15 amino acids. Per germline, CDR1 MNHEY and CDR2 SVGEGT. In the original workflow: For nucleated cells, counts were estimated from reference gene primer amplification. Assay used: immunoSEQ multiplex PCR; TCRdb lists only in-frame clones, some missing. The V and J calls and clone size were taken over from that table, and D and trimming were inferred from the DNA. The sample carries 200,000 to 250,000 clones, 80% to 90% recorded once. The data belong to a study of blood T cell repertoires in COVID-19.

The chain combines TRBV6-2 or TRBV6-3 with TRBJ1-1; perhaps TRBD1 as D (6 bases). Sequencing was carried out using peripheral blood. This sequence was found in a man aged 30 to 39 with COVID-19, enrolled during active disease. CDR3 in amino acids: CASSLPSRGKTEAFF. The CDR3 DNA reads as TGTGCCAGCAGTTTGCCCTCTAGGGGGAAGACTGAAGCTTTCTTT.